Listed below are T cell receptor beta chains from one sample, sequenced in a study of blood T cell repertoires in COVID-19. The protocol was immunoSEQ multiplex PCR, while the TCRdb copy is restricted to in-frame clones and leaves out a portion. The sample yields 300,000 to 350,000 clones, approximately 90% seen once. Sequencing was done on a sample of peripheral blood. These receptors originate from a woman aged 55 to 70 with COVID-19, enrolled during active disease. Both conserved end residues are part of each CDR3. D genes are given only for firm matches. Size tells how often a clone was seen (once, few, many) or the class of an expanded clone, and some rows leave it out.

d_call: TRBD1
j_call: TRBJ2-7
v_call: TRBV7-2
clone_size: .
cdr3_nt: TGTGCCAGCAGCCCACACCGGACAGGAGGCGAGCAGTACTTC
cdr3_aa: CASSPHRTGGEQYF

d_call: TRBD1
j_call: TRBJ1-1
v_call: TRBV6-5
clone_size: .
cdr3_nt: TGTGCCAGCAGTTTAAGACAGGGGAACACTGAAGCTTTCTTT
cdr3_aa: CASSLRQGNTEAFF

d_call: TRBD1
j_call: TRBJ1-3
v_call: TRBV30
clone_size: .
cdr3_nt: TGTGCCTGGAGGACAGGGTCTGCTGGAAACACCATATATTTT
cdr3_aa: CAWRTGSAGNTIYF

d_call: .
j_call: TRBJ1-1
v_call: TRBV28
clone_size: .
cdr3_nt: TGTGCCAGCAGTTTAGTCAGGGTGGCTGAAGCTTTCTTT
cdr3_aa: CASSLVRVAEAFF

d_call: .
j_call: TRBJ1-6
v_call: TRBV27
clone_size: once
cdr3_nt: TGTGCCAGCAAACAAAGGGAGTTTGTTAATTCACCCCTCCACTTT
cdr3_aa: CASKQREFVNSPLHF

d_call: .
j_call: TRBJ2-7
v_call: TRBV5-1
clone_size: many
cdr3_nt: TGCGCCAGCAGCTTGGGTCCGCGCTCCTACGAGCAGTACTTC
cdr3_aa: CASSLGPRSYEQYF

d_call: .
j_call: TRBJ1-1
v_call: TRBV24-1
clone_size: once
cdr3_nt: TGTGCCACCAGTGATCCCGTCGGGGTTGACACTGAAGCTTTCTTT
cdr3_aa: CATSDPVGVDTEAFF

d_call: .
j_call: TRBJ1-6
v_call: TRBV10-3
clone_size: .
cdr3_nt: TGTGCCATCAGTGAGCGTCAGGTTAACAATTCACCCCTCCACTTT
cdr3_aa: CAISERQVNNSPLHF

d_call: .
j_call: TRBJ2-7
v_call: TRBV27
clone_size: once
cdr3_nt: TGTGCCAGCAGATACGGTGGTGCGAGTCCCCACGAGCAGTACTTC
cdr3_aa: CASRYGGASPHEQYF

d_call: TRBD1
j_call: TRBJ1-2
v_call: TRBV11-3
clone_size: few
cdr3_nt: TGTGCCAGCAGCCGTAAACCACCCGGGACAGGGTACGGCTACACCTTC
cdr3_aa: CASSRKPPGTGYGYTF

d_call: TRBD1
j_call: TRBJ2-1
v_call: TRBV15
clone_size: .
cdr3_nt: TGTGCCACCAAGCACAGGGGGGACAATGAGCAGTTCTTC
cdr3_aa: CATKHRGDNEQFF

d_call: .
j_call: TRBJ2-7
v_call: TRBV6-5
clone_size: .
cdr3_nt: TGTGCCAGCACCTCAGGGCGGGGCGACGAGCAGTACTTC
cdr3_aa: CASTSGRGDEQYF

d_call: .
j_call: TRBJ1-1
v_call: TRBV10-3
clone_size: .
cdr3_nt: TGTGCCATCAGTGAGCTAGGGAGCCGGGAAGAGTCTTTCTTT
cdr3_aa: CAISELGSREESFF

d_call: TRBD1
j_call: TRBJ1-2
v_call: TRBV7-9
clone_size: .
cdr3_nt: TGTGCCAGCAGCCAGGCCGGGACAGCCGGCTACACCTTC
cdr3_aa: CASSQAGTAGYTF

d_call: .
j_call: TRBJ1-6
v_call: TRBV18
clone_size: .
cdr3_nt: TGTGCCAGCTCACCACCGCGGGGGGAAGGCTCACCCCTCCACTTT
cdr3_aa: CASSPPRGEGSPLHF

d_call: .
j_call: TRBJ2-4
v_call: TRBV28
clone_size: .
cdr3_nt: TGTGCCAGCAGTACCGGGAGCCAAAACATTCAGTACTTC
cdr3_aa: CASSTGSQNIQYF

d_call: TRBD1
j_call: TRBJ1-4
v_call: TRBV27
clone_size: .
cdr3_nt: TGTGCCAGCACCGGCGACAGGGCGCGTGAAAAACTGTTTTTT
cdr3_aa: CASTGDRAREKLFF

d_call: .
j_call: TRBJ1-4
v_call: TRBV11-2
clone_size: .
cdr3_nt: TGTGCCAGCAGCTTAGGAGCGGGGGCTAATGAAAAACTGTTTTTT
cdr3_aa: CASSLGAGANEKLFF

d_call: .
j_call: TRBJ2-7
v_call: TRBV5-6
clone_size: once
cdr3_nt: TGTGCCAGCAGCTTGGGAGGCGGGGACCCCTACGAGCAGTACTTC
cdr3_aa: CASSLGGGDPYEQYF

d_call: .
j_call: TRBJ2-2
v_call: TRBV5-1
clone_size: .
cdr3_nt: TGCGCCGGTGGAGATACGAACACCGGGGAGCTGTTTTTT
cdr3_aa: CAGGDTNTGELFF

d_call: .
j_call: TRBJ1-6
v_call: TRBV19
clone_size: .
cdr3_nt: TGTGCCAGTAGTCCGGGAAGCTCCTATAATTCACCCCTCCACTTT
cdr3_aa: CASSPGSSYNSPLHF

d_call: .
j_call: TRBJ2-1
v_call: TRBV7-9
clone_size: .
cdr3_nt: TGTGCCAGCAGCTTACTAGCGCCTACCTACAATGAGCAGTTCTTC
cdr3_aa: CASSLLAPTYNEQFF

d_call: TRBD1
j_call: TRBJ1-2
v_call: TRBV2
clone_size: once
cdr3_nt: TGTGCCAGCGCGGACAGGAACTATGGCTACACCTTC
cdr3_aa: CASADRNYGYTF

d_call: .
j_call: TRBJ1-1
v_call: TRBV28
clone_size: .
cdr3_nt: TGTGCCAGCAGCCCTCGGGGGGGACGGGCTGAAGCTTTCTTT
cdr3_aa: CASSPRGGRAEAFF

d_call: .
j_call: TRBJ1-2
v_call: TRBV14
clone_size: .
cdr3_nt: TGTGCCAGCAGCCAAGGACAATACTATGGCTACACCTTC
cdr3_aa: CASSQGQYYGYTF

d_call: TRBD1
j_call: TRBJ1-1
v_call: TRBV9
clone_size: .
cdr3_nt: TGTGCCAGCATCCCACAGGGGGCCTACTTGGGCACTGAAGCTTTCTTT
cdr3_aa: CASIPQGAYLGTEAFF

d_call: .
j_call: TRBJ2-2
v_call: TRBV7-3
clone_size: .
cdr3_nt: TGTGCCAGCAGCTTATTAGTTCCCGGGGAGCTGTTTTTT
cdr3_aa: CASSLLVPGELFF